The next 17 T cell receptor beta chains were all read from a single sample in a study of cytomegalovirus exposure and HLA in healthy donors. The PCR was carried out with 60 Vbeta primers and 13 Jbeta primers. The table came from immunoSEQ multiplex PCR; TCRdb's copy has only in-frame clones and leaves some out. The table includes 200,000 or so clones, 87% detected once. The material sequenced was PBMCs. The receptor source for this set is a girl younger than two in good health and CMV-seronegative.

The chain joins TRBV29-1 to TRBJ2-1, with 8 bases that match TRBD1. With 4 bases clipped from V and 5 bases from J, the junction kept 10 bases outside the gene matches. The germline gives CDR1 SQVTM, CDR2 ANQGSEA. The CDR3 contains 15 residues. CDR3 sequence reads: CSVVRGRQTDNEQFF. The CDR3, as DNA: TGCAGCGTTGTCAGGGGGCGGCAGACTGACAATGAGCAGTTCTTC.

This sequence joins TRBV11-2 and TRBJ2-6; D is perhaps TRBD1 (5 bases). The germline V gene encodes CDR1 SGHAT and CDR2 FQNNGV. Between the trimmed V and J ends, which lost 3 bases and 4 bases, there was a span of 13 bases. The CDR3 has 16 amino acids. CDR3 sequence reads: CASSFSAGYGANVLTF. DNA of the CDR3: TGTGCCAGCAGCTTCAGTGCAGGGTACGGGGCCAACGTCCTGACTTTC.

This chain links TRBV11-2 with TRBJ2-5, with D possibly TRBD2 on 5 matching bases. In germline, CDR1 is SGHAT, CDR2 FQNNGV. V lost 1 base to trimming and J lost 1 base, with 10 bases between them. This CDR3 has 15 amino acids. CDR3 sequence: CASSLVGGVQETQYF. The CDR3 nucleotides read TGTGCCAGCAGCTTAGTAGGAGGAGTCCAAGAGACCCAGTACTTC.

The CDR3 loop reads CASNPLAGGGEQFF. The CDR3 nucleotides are TGTGCCAGCAACCCACTAGCGGGAGGGGGGGAGCAGTTCTTC. V and J are TRBV6-5 and TRBJ2-1; TRBD2 matches at 13 bases. Germline V gene data show CDR1 as MNHEY and CDR2 as SVGAGI. V lost 7 bases and J lost 10; bases outside the gene matches: 7. There are 14 residues in the CDR3.

The chain uses TRBV19 and TRBJ2-3, with D maybe TRBD1 (5 bases). The CDR3 is 18 amino acids. Germline V gives CDR1 LNHDA, CDR2 SQIVND (reference sequence). V was pared by 5 bases and J by 2 bases, with 23 bases between. CDR3 sequence reads: CASSLSSPMTTATDTQYF. The CDR3 region has the DNA TGTGCCAGTAGTTTAAGTAGTCCCATGACGACAGCCACAGATACGCAGTATTTT.

The V call is TRBV6-4, the J call TRBJ1-1, with D perhaps matching TRBD1 (5 bases). Germline lookup yields CDR1 MRHNA and CDR2 SNTAGT. Trimming stripped 5 bases from V and 0 bases from J, with 7 bases between. This CDR3 has 13 residues. CDR3 protein: CASSPDMNTEAFF. Written as DNA, the CDR3 is TGTGCCAGCAGTCCGGACATGAACACTGAAGCTTTCTTT.

This clone was observed once. The chain has TRBV27 and TRBJ1-2; tentative D call: TRBD1 (6 bases). Germline assignment: CDR1 MNHEY and CDR2 SMNVEV (reference sequence). Trimming stripped 6 bases from V and 0 bases from J, with 17 bases between. This CDR3 contains 16 residues. The CDR3 DNA is TGTGCCAGCAGAGCCCTTGGGGGGGGCTCTAACTATGGCTACACCTTC. It is translated as CASRALGGGSNYGYTF.

J is TRBJ1-1 and V is TRBV7-2, with 10 bases that match TRBD1. The CDR3 loop spans 14 amino acids. V trimming: 5 bases; J trimming: 5 bases; junction bases outside the gene matches: 5. CDR1 SGHTA and CDR2 FQGNSA come from the germline V gene. DNA of the CDR3: TGTGCCAGCAGCCGGGGGACAGGGGTGACTGAAGCTTTCTTT. It codes for CASSRGTGVTEAFF.

The rearrangement links TRBV5-1 to TRBJ1-3; D remains ambiguous. The germline V and J ends were trimmed by 1 base and 4 bases, with 9 bases remaining between them. Germline values: CDR1 SGHRS, CDR2 YFSETQ. This CDR3 is built from 14 residues. The CDR3, as DNA: TGCGCCAGCAGCTTGTGGGCAGGCGGAAACACCATATATTTT. It encodes CASSLWAGGNTIYF.

This rearrangement joins TRBV6-5 to TRBJ2-1; 10 positions match TRBD1. CDR3 length equals 15 residues. The trim removed 7 bases at V and 7 bases at J, leaving 10 bases unmatched. Germline V gene lookup returns CDR1 MNHEY and CDR2 SVGAGI. The CDR3 protein is CASNLRDRGGNEQFF. CDR3 DNA: TGTGCCAGCAACCTCCGGGACAGGGGAGGGAATGAGCAGTTCTTC.

This chain connects TRBV18 to TRBJ1-1; D is undetermined. The germline gives CDR1 KGHSH, CDR2 LQKENI. This CDR3 is 12 amino acids long. V was cut by 5 bases and J by 4 bases, with 8 bases left in between. The CDR3 loop is CASSEGSTEAFF. CDR3 coding DNA: TGTGCCAGCTCAGAAGGGAGCACTGAAGCTTTCTTT.

This clone was found once. The chain employs TRBV7-2 and TRBJ2-1; D might be TRBD2 (6 bases). CDR3 length: 14 amino acids. Germline-derived CDR1 and CDR2 are SGHTA and FQGNSA. Trimming stripped 5 bases from V and 1 base from J, with 9 bases between. Here the CDR3 reads CASSRRVSYNEQFF. CDR3 DNA sequence: TGTGCCAGCAGCCGGAGGGTTTCCTACAATGAGCAGTTCTTC.

The J gene is TRBJ2-4, the V gene TRBV6-5; 7 nucleotides align to TRBD1. From germline, CDR1 is MNHEY and CDR2 SVGAGI. This CDR3 contains 14 residues. V shed 6 bases, J shed 5 bases, and the junction held 7 bases outside the gene matches. CDR3 in amino acids: CASSHRDRENIQYF. The CDR3 DNA follows: TGTGCCAGCAGCCACCGGGACAGAGAAAACATTCAGTACTTC.

This sequence joins TRBV6-7 and TRBJ2-3; 10 bases agree with TRBD2. TRBV6-7 is labeled an ORF, and its function is uncertain. This CDR3 region has 21 residues. Germline trimming cut 2 bases from V and 2 bases from J; bases unmatched to any gene: 19. Written as DNA, the CDR3 is TGTGCCAGCAGTTACGGCCCTAGCGGGAGTCTGGCCCCCATCAACACAGATACGCAGTATTTT. As protein: CASSYGPSGSLAPINTDTQYF.

The V gene is TRBV7-8, the J gene TRBJ2-7; TRBD1 matches 7 bases. CDR3 size: 14 residues. V lost 1 base, J lost 4 bases, and 4 bases stayed unmatched. Germline V gives CDR1 SGHVS, CDR2 FQNEAQ. This CDR3 reads CASSLDGTVYEQYF. The CDR3 DNA is TGTGCCAGCAGCTTAGACGGGACAGTGTACGAGCAGTACTTC.

The V call is TRBV7-6, the J call TRBJ2-7, with D possibly being TRBD1 (6 bases). The CDR3 loop spans 13 amino acids. V was shortened by 5 bases and J by 0 bases, with 8 bases between the two germline ends. Germline CDR1 and CDR2: SGHVS and FNYEAQ. The CDR3 DNA reads TGTGCCAGCAGCCAGACAGGCTCCTACGAGCAGTACTTC. It codes for CASSQTGSYEQYF.

The rearrangement links TRBV10-3 to TRBJ1-6; 10 nucleotides line up with TRBD1. This CDR3 is built from 16 residues. V dropped 0 bases and J dropped 8; count of bases not matched to a gene: 4. Germline CDR1 reads ENHRY; CDR2 reads SYGVKD. The CDR3 here is CAISESGDRGHSPLHF. The CDR3 DNA follows: TGTGCCATCAGTGAGTCGGGGGACAGGGGACATTCACCCCTCCACTTT.